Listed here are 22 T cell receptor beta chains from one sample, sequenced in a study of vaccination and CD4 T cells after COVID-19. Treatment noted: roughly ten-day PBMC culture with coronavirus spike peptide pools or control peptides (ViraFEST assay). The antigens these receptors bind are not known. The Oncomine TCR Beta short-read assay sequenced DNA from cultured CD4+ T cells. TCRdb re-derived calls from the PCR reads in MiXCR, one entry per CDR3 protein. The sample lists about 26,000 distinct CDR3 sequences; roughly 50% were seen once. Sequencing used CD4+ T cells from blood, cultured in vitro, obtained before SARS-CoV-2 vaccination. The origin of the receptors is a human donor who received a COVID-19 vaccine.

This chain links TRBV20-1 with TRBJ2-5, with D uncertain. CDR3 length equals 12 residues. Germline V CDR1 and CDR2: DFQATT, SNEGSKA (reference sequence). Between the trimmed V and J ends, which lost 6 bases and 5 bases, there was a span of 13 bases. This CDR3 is CSASSPGETQYF. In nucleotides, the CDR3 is TGCAGTGCCAGTTCCCCTGGGGAGACCCAGTACTTC.

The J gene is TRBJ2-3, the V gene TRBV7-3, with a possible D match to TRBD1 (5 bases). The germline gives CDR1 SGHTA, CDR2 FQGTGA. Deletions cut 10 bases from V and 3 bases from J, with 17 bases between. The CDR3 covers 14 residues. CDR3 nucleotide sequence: TGTGCCAACAATATAGGGGCCCTGACAGATACGCAGTATTTT. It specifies CANNIGALTDTQYF.

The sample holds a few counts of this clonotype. This chain's CDR3 is CASSPPRDKNTEAFF. In nucleotides, the CDR3 is TGTGCCAGCAGCCCACCCAGGGATAAGAACACTGAAGCTTTCTTT. This rearrangement joins TRBV5-4 to TRBJ1-1; D is possibly TRBD1 (5 bases). CDR3 length: 15 amino acids. Trimming pared 4 bases from V and 1 base from J, leaving 14 bases between. Per germline, CDR1 SGHNT and CDR2 YYREEE (reference sequence).

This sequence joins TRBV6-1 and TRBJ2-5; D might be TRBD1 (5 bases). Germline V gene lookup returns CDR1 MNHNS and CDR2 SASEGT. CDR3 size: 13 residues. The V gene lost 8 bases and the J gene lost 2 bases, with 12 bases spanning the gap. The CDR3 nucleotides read TGTGCCAGCGGAACAGGAGTTCAAGAGACCCAGTACTTC. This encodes CASGTGVQETQYF.

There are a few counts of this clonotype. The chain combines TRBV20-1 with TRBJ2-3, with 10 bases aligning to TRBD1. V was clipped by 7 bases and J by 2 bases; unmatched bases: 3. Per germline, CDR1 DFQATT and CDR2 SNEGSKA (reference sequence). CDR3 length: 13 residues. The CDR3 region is CSVGQGDTDTQYF. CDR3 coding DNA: TGCAGTGTCGGACAGGGGGACACAGATACGCAGTATTTT.

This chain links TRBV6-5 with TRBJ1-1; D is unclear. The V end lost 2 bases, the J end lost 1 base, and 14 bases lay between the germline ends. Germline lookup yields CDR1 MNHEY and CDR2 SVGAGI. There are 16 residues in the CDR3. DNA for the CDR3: TGTGCCAGCAGTTACCTAGGAGGCTTAGGGAACACTGAAGCTTTCTTT. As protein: CASSYLGGLGNTEAFF.

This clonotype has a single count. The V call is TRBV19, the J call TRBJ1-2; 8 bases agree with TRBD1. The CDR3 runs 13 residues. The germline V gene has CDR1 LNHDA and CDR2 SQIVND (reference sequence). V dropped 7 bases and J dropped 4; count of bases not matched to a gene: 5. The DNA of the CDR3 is TGTGCCAGTAACCAAGACAGGGGCTATGGCTACACCTTC. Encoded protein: CASNQDRGYGYTF. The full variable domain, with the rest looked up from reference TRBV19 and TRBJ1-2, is DGGITQSPKYLFRKEGQNVTLSCEQNLNHDAMYWYRQDPGQGLRLIYYSQIVNDFQKGDIAEGYSVSREKKESFPLTVTSAQKNPTAFYLCASNQDRGYGYTFGSGTRLTVV.

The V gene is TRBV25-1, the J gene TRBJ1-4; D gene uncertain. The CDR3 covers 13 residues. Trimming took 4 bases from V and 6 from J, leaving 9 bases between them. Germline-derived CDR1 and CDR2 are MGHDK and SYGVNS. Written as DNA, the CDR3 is TGTGCCAGCAGTGTCGTAGATGATGAAAAACTGTTTTTT. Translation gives CASSVVDDEKLFF.

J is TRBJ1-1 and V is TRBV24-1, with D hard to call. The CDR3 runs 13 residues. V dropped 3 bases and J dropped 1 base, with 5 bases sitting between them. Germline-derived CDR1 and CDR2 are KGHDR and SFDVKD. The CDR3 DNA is TGTGCCACCAGTGATCCCGGGAACACTGAAGCTTTCTTT. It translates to CATSDPGNTEAFF.

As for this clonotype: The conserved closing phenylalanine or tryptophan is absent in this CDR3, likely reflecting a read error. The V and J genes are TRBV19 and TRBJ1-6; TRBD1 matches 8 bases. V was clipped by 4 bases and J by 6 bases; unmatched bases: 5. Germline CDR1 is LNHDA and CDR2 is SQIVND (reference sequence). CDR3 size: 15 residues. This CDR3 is CASSTGQGSNSPLHS. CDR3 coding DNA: TGTGCCAGTAGTACCGGACAGGGATCTAATTCACCCCTCCACTCT.

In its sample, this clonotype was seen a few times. The CDR3 DNA reads TGTGCCATCAGTGAGTCGAGAGGTCGGCCCCAGCATTTT. It is translated as CAISESRGRPQHF. The chain joins TRBV10-3 to TRBJ1-5, with D unresolved. With 0 bases removed from V and 9 bases from J, the gap between germline ends came to 9 bases. CDR1 is ENHRY, CDR2 SYGVKD, per germline. The CDR3 spans 13 residues.

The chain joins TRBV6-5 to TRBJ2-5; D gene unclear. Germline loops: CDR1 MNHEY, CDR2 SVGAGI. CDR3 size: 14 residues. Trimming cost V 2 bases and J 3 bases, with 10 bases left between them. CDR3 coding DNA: TGTGCCAGCAGTTACCTTTTTGAAAAAGAGACCCAGTACTTC. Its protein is CASSYLFEKETQYF.

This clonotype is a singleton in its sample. CDR3 nucleotides: TGTGCCAGCGGGGTTTACAATGAGCAGTTCTTC. Amino acids: CASGVYNEQFF. The chain links TRBV2 to TRBJ2-1; D call uncertain. The CDR3 runs to 11 residues. Germline CDR1 and CDR2: SNHLY and FYNNEI. The V and J ends lost 8 bases and 4 bases respectively, with 6 bases between them. Looking up the rest from reference TRBV2 and TRBJ2-1 gives the full variable domain: EPEVTQTPSHQVTQMGQEVILRCVPISNHLYFYWYRQILGQKVEFLVSFYNNEISEKSEIFDDQFSVERPDGSNFTLKIRSTKLEDSAMYFCASGVYNEQFFGPGTRLTVL.

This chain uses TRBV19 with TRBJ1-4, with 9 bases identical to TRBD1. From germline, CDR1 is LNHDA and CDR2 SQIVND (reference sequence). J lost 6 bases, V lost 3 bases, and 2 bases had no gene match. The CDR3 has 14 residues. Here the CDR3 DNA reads TGTGCCAGTAGTATTAGGACAGGGGATGAAAAACTGTTTTTT. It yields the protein CASSIRTGDEKLFF.

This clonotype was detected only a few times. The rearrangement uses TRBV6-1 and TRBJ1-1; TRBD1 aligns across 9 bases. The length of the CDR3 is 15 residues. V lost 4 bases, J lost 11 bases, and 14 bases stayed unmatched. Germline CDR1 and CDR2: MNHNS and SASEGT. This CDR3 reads CASSGLGQGGGKAFF. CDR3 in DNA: TGTGCCAGCAGTGGGTTGGGACAGGGCGGCGGAAAGGCTTTCTTT.

The chain's CDR3 is CASSQSRLNYGYTF. Written as DNA, the CDR3 is TGCGCCAGCAGTCAATCGAGGCTGAACTATGGCTACACCTTC. The rearrangement joins TRBV23-1 to TRBJ1-2; D gene ambiguous. TRBV23-1 is flagged as an ORF with uncertain function. Trimming took 0 bases from V and 2 from J, leaving 7 bases between them. This CDR3 is 14 amino acids long.

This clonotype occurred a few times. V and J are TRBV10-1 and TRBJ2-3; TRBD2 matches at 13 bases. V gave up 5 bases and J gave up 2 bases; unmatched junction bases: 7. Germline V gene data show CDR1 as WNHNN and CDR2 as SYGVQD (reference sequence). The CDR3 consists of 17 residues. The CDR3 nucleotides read TGCGCCAGCAGTCCCGGGACTAGCGGGGCCAACACAGATACGCAGTATTTT. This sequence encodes CASSPGTSGANTDTQYF.

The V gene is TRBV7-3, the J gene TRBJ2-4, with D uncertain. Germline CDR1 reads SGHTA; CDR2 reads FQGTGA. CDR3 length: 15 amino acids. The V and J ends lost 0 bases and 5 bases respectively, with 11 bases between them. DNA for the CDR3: TGTGCCAGCAGCTTAACGGCCTTAAGTGAAAACATTCAGTACTTC. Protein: CASSLTALSENIQYF.

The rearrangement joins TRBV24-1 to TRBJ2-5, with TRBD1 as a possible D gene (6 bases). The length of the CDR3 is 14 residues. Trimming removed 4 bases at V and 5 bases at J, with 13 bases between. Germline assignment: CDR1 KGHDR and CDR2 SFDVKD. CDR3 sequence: CATSDRTGLETQYF. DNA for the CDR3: TGTGCCACCAGTGACCGAACAGGGCTTGAGACCCAGTACTTC.

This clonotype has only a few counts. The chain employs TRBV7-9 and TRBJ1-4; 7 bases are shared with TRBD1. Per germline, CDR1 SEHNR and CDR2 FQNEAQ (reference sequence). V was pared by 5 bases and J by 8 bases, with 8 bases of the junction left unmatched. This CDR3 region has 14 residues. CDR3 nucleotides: TGTGCCAGCAGCCAAAGGACAGGTGGAGAAAAACTGTTTTTT. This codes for CASSQRTGGEKLFF.

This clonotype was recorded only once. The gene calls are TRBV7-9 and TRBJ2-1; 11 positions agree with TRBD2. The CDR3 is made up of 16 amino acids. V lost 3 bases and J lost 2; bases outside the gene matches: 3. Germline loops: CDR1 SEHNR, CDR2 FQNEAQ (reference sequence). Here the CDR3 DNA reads TGTGCCAGCAGCTTCGTACTAGCGGGGGCCTACAATGAGCAGTTCTTC. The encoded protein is CASSFVLAGAYNEQFF.

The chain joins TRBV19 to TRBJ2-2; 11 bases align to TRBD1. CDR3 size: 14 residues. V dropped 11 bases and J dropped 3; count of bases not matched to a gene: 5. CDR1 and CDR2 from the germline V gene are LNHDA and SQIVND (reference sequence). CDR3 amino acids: CAAKGQGDTGELFF. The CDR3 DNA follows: TGTGCCGCCAAGGGACAGGGGGACACCGGGGAGCTGTTTTTT. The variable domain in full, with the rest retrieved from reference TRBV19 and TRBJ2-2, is DGGITQSPKYLFRKEGQNVTLSCEQNLNHDAMYWYRQDPGQGLRLIYYSQIVNDFQKGDIAEGYSVSREKKESFPLTVTSAQKNPTAFYLCAAKGQGDTGELFFGEGSRLTVL.